These 5 T cell receptor beta chains share one sample of origin, sequenced in a study of T-cell memory formation after mild COVID-19. TCRdb analysed the 5' RACE reads with MiXCR anew, one entry per CDR3 protein. The data hold 450,000 or so distinct CDR3 sequences, with nearly 25% observed a single time. What was sequenced was PBMCs or a T cell subset sorted from them (not recorded which). The receptors derive from an adult woman who had mild COVID-19 (a few samples of this study predate the infection). Cell type and time point are not known.

This CDR3 is CASRYSLGRNEQFF. The CDR3 DNA is TGCGCCAGCAGATATTCACTGGGCCGGAATGAGCAGTTCTTC. The rearrangement joins TRBV5-1 to TRBJ2-1; D is ambiguous. CDR1 SGHRS and CDR2 YFSETQ come from the germline V gene. The CDR3 runs to 14 residues. The V end lost 5 bases, the J end lost 7 bases, and 16 bases lay between the germline ends.

V gene TRBV12-3 or TRBV12-4 combines with J gene TRBJ1-2; 7 positions match TRBD1. This CDR3 has 12 residues. The junction had 6 bases not matched to a gene; V was cut back by 3 bases and J by 11 bases. In nucleotides, the CDR3 is TGTGCCAGCAGTTTCCTAAGACAGGGTTACACCTTC. Translated: CASSFLRQGYTF.

The sample holds a few counts of this clonotype. J is TRBJ2-5 and V is TRBV29-1; D call uncertain. V dropped 4 bases and J dropped 1 base, with 10 bases sitting between them. The CDR3 extends over 13 amino acids. Per the germline V gene, CDR1 is SQVTM and CDR2 is ANQGSEA. The CDR3 protein is CSVGSETQETQYF. The CDR3 region has the DNA TGCAGCGTTGGATCGGAGACCCAAGAGACCCAGTACTTC. Using reference TRBV29-1 and TRBJ2-5 for the parts outside the CDR3, the full variable domain is SAVISQKPSRDICQRGTSLTIQCQVDSQVTMMFWYRQQPGQSLTLIATANQGSEATYESGFVIDKFPISRPNLTFSTLTVSNMSPEDSSIYLCSVGSETQETQYFGPGTRLLVL.

The sample holds one count of this clonotype. A much larger clone is a single base away; this may be a read error. The genes are TRBV7-2 and TRBJ2-3, with 12 positions matching TRBD2. Germline V gene lookup returns CDR1 SGHTA and CDR2 FQGNSA. This CDR3 has 16 residues. The ends lost 3 bases at V and 11 bases at J; junction bases unmatched: 12. CDR3 residues: CASSFPTSGRGWEQYF. CDR3 coding DNA: TGTGCCAGCAGCTTTCCGACTAGCGGGAGAGGATGGGAGCAGTATTTT.

A few counts support this clonotype. V is TRBV9 and J is TRBJ2-1, with D perhaps TRBD2 (5 bases). In germline, CDR1 is SGDLS, CDR2 YYNGEE. This CDR3 has 15 amino acids. V lost 0 bases to trimming and J lost 7 bases, with 14 bases between them. The CDR3 DNA reads as TGTGCCAGCAGCGTAGGCGGTGCAACTAGTAATGAGCAGTTCTTC. Translation: CASSVGGATSNEQFF.